These 14 T cell receptor beta chains came from one sample sequenced in a study of cytomegalovirus exposure and HLA in healthy donors. The PCR ran on 60 Vbeta and 13 Jbeta primers. The assay was immunoSEQ multiplex PCR, and TCRdb's table has in-frame clones only and misses some. The sample lists 140,000 to 150,000 clones, 65% to 80% occurring once. The sequencing input was PBMCs. These receptors all come from a male donor in good health and CMV-seronegative.

The chain joins TRBV7-6 to TRBJ2-7; D may be TRBD1 (6 bases). This CDR3 has 12 amino acids. CDR1 is SGHVS and CDR2 is FNYEAQ in the germline V gene. Trimming cost V 5 bases and J 5 bases, with 10 bases left between them. The CDR3 bases are TGTGCCAGCAGCAAAGGGGGTGACGAGCAGTACTTC. It specifies CASSKGGDEQYF.

The chain carries TRBV7-9 and TRBJ1-2; tentative D call: TRBD1 (5 bases). Looked up from germline, CDR1 is SEHNR and CDR2 is FQNEAQ (reference sequence). This CDR3 spans 13 amino acids. V shed 3 bases and J shed 8 bases, with 13 bases lying between them. CDR3 nucleotide sequence: TGTGCCAGCAGCTTTGGCCTTCAGGGAGGCTACACCTTC. Amino acids: CASSFGLQGGYTF.

The genes are TRBV27 and TRBJ1-1, with D tentatively TRBD1 (5 bases). The V and J ends lost 2 bases and 3 bases respectively, with 7 bases between them. CDR1 and CDR2 (germline): MNHEY, SMNVEV (reference sequence). The CDR3 is made up of 13 amino acids. The CDR3 nucleotides read TGTGCCAGCAGTTTACAGGGATACACTGAAGCTTTCTTT. It translates to CASSLQGYTEAFF.

The chain employs TRBV30 and TRBJ2-7; TRBD2 matches at 10 bases. V gave up 3 bases and J gave up 3 bases; unmatched junction bases: 17. This CDR3 comprises 18 residues. The germline V gene encodes CDR1 GTSNPN and CDR2 SVGIG (reference sequence). The CDR3 DNA is TGTGCCTGGAGGAGAGCGGGAGGGCGGCGAAATCGGGGCTACGAGCAGTACTTC. Encoded protein: CAWRRAGGRRNRGYEQYF.

The V and J genes are TRBV7-2 and TRBJ2-5, with 11 bases lining up with TRBD2. The J call is uncertain, as TRBJ2-7 better fits the DNA end. There are 16 residues in the CDR3. Germline-derived CDR1 and CDR2 are SGHTA and FQGNSA. This CDR3 reads CASSYSTSGVSYEQYF. In DNA, the CDR3 is TGTGCCAGCAGCTACTCGACTAGCGGGGTCTCCTACGAGCAGTACTTC.

This chain joins TRBV7-2 and TRBJ1-1, with D perhaps TRBD1 (5 bases). CDR1 and CDR2 (germline): SGHTA, FQGNSA. V dropped 4 bases and J dropped 4 bases, with 10 bases sitting between them. This CDR3 is built from 13 residues. The CDR3 DNA reads as TGTGCCAGCAGCTCCAGCAGGGCCACTGAAGCTTTCTTT. This gives the protein CASSSSRATEAFF.

The V gene is TRBV30, the J gene TRBJ1-1; 9 bases are a match to TRBD1. V was clipped by 5 bases and J by 4 bases; unmatched bases: 2. Germline assignment: CDR1 GTSNPN and CDR2 SVGIG (reference sequence). This CDR3 is 12 amino acids long. As DNA, the CDR3 is TGTGCCTGGGGGACAGGGTTCACTGAAGCTTTCTTT. It encodes CAWGTGFTEAFF.

V gene TRBV19 combines with J gene TRBJ1-2, with D possibly TRBD1 on 6 matching bases. CDR3 length equals 13 residues. Germline CDR1 and CDR2: LNHDA and SQIVND (reference sequence). The V end was cut by 7 bases, the J end by 4 bases, with 13 bases between. The CDR3 coding sequence is TGTGCCAGTAAAGTGCAGGGGACCTATGGCTACACCTTC. Its translation: CASKVQGTYGYTF. The entire variable domain, with the rest obtained from reference TRBV19 and TRBJ1-2, is as follows: DGGITQSPKYLFRKEGQNVTLSCEQNLNHDAMYWYRQDPGQGLRLIYYSQIVNDFQKGDIAEGYSVSREKKESFPLTVTSAQKNPTAFYLCASKVQGTYGYTFGSGTRLTVV.

The chain recombines TRBV5-1 with TRBJ2-1; D is possibly TRBD2 (6 bases). Per the germline V gene, CDR1 is SGHRS and CDR2 is YFSETQ. CDR3 size: 17 residues. V lost 0 bases and J 2 bases, leaving 15 bases between the germline ends. CDR3 sequence (DNA): TGCGCCAGCAGCTTGGAGCACGGAGGGGTAGCCTACAATGAGCAGTTCTTC. Protein: CASSLEHGGVAYNEQFF.

The chain is built from TRBV15 and TRBJ1-2; D gene ambiguous. V was trimmed by 2 bases and J by 4 bases, leaving 8 bases between them. CDR1 is LNHNV and CDR2 is YYDKDF in the germline V gene (reference sequence). The CDR3 runs 13 residues. Here the CDR3 DNA reads TGTGCCACCAGCAGAACTTCACTCTATGGCTACACCTTC. It encodes CATSRTSLYGYTF.

This clone was counted between two and nine times. The V and J genes are TRBV4-3 and TRBJ2-2; D uncertain. V was clipped by 4 bases and J by 7 bases, with 10 bases between them. The CDR3 consists of 13 residues. Looked up from germline, CDR1 is LGHNA and CDR2 is YSLEER. CDR3 nucleotides: TGCGCCAGCAGCCCCTTAGCAAACGGGGAGCTGTTTTTT. The encoded protein is CASSPLANGELFF.

This chain joins TRBV27 and TRBJ2-1, with no clear D. There are 13 residues in the CDR3. Germline V gives CDR1 MNHEY, CDR2 SMNVEV (reference sequence). Trimming cost V 3 bases and J 8 bases, with 11 bases left between them. The CDR3 nucleotides read TGTGCCAGCAGTTTTGAACTGCGTCATGAGCAGTTCTTC. This encodes CASSFELRHEQFF.

This chain connects TRBV25-1 to TRBJ2-7, with 10 bases matching TRBD2. V shed 7 bases and J 2 bases; nucleotides not matched to a gene: 8. The CDR3 runs to 15 residues. Germline V gene data show CDR1 as MGHDK and CDR2 as SYGVNS. DNA of the CDR3: TGTGCCAGCACTCCCCCTAGCGGGGGCCCCTACGAGCAGTACTTC. Residues: CASTPPSGGPYEQYF.

This chain joins TRBV6-1 and TRBJ1-3, with D unclear. Germline lookup yields CDR1 MNHNS and CDR2 SASEGT. The CDR3 covers 14 residues. Trimming pared 10 bases from V and 0 bases from J, leaving 13 bases between. In DNA form, the CDR3 reads TGTGCCACACTCGACACCTTCTCTGGAAACACCATATATTTT. It codes for CATLDTFSGNTIYF.